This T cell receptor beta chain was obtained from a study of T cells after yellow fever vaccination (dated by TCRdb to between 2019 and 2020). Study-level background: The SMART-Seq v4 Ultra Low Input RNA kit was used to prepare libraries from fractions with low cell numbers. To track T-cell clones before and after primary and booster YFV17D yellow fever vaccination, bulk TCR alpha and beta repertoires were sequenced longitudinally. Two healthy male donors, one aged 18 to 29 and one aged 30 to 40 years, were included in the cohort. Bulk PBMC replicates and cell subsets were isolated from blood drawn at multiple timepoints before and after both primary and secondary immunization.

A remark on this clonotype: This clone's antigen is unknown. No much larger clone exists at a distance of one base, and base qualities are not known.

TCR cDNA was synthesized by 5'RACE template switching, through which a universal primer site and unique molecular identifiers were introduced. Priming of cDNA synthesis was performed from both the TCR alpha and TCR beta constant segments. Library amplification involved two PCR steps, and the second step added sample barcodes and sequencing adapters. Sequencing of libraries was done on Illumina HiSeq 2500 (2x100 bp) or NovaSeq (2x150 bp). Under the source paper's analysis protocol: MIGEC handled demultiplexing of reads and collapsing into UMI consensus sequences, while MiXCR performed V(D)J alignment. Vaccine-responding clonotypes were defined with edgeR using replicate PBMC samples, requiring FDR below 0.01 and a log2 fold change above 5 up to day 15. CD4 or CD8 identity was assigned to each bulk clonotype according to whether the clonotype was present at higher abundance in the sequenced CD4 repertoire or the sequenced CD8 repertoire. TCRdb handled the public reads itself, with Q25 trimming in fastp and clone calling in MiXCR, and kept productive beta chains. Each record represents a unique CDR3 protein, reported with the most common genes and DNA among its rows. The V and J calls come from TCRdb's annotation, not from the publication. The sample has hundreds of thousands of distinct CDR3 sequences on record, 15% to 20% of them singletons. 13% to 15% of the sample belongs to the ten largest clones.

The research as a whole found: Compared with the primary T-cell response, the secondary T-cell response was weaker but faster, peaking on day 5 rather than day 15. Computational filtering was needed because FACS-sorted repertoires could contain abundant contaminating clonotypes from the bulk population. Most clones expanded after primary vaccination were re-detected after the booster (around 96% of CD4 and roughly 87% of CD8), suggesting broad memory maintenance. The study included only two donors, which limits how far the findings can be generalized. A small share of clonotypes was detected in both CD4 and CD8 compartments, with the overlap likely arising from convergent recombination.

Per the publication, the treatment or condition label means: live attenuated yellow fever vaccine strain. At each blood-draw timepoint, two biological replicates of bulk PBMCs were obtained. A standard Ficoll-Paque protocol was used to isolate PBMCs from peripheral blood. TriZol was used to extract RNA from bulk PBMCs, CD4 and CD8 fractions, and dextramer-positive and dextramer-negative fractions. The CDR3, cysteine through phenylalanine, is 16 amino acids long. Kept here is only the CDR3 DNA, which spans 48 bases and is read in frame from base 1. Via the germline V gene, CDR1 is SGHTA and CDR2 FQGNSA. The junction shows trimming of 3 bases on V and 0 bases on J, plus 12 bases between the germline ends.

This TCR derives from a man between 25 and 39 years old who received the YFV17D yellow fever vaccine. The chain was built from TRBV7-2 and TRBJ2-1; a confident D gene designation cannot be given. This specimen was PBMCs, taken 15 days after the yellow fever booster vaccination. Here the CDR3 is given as CASSFGGTSSYNEQFF. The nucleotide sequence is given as TGTGCCAGCAGCTTCGGCGGTACCAGCTCCTACAATGAGCAGTTCTTC.